Below, one TCR beta chain is given with its context. As yet, its antigen is unknown. The data were produced by immunoSEQ multiplex PCR, yet TCRdb's version contains in-frame clones alone and is incomplete. The repertoire has approximately 100,000 clones, roughly 91% of them found once; the top ten carry approximately 15%. These data come from a study of T cell responses to AZD1222 COVID-19 vaccine. General study results and limits: Among vaccine-associated CD4 TCRs, coverage spanned spike, with dominance at 160-218 and 743-854. Baseline testing showed seropositivity in only six AZD1222 recipients.

This CDR3 has 14 residues. Looked up from germline, CDR1 is MNHEY and CDR2 is SVGAGI. Trimming cost V 4 bases and J 2 bases; bases outside gene matches: 4. The TCR was taken from an adult in good health. Source: peripheral blood, taken on day 0 of AZD1222 vaccination. This rearrangement joins TRBV6-5 to TRBJ1-2; 7 bases map to TRBD1. The CDR3 DNA sequence: TGTGCCAGCAGTTCTCAGACAGGGAACTATGGCTACACCTTC. Translating it yields CASSSQTGNYGYTF.